The next 28 T cell receptor beta chains were all read from a single sample in a study of beta chain features in type 1 diabetes. All of the isolated RNA was reverse transcribed, so expressed TCRB transcripts were sequenced. Measured with immunoSEQ multiplex PCR; TCRdb has only the in-frame clones, and not every one. This repertoire shows 200,000 to 250,000 clones, 9.6% found once; its top ten account for less than 0.035%. The sequenced material came from naive CD4+ T cells from blood. The receptor source for this set is a woman between 18 and 29 years old in good health.

The V gene is TRBV4-1, the J gene TRBJ2-7; D is possibly TRBD2 (6 bases). The V end was cut by 4 bases, the J end by 3 bases, with 16 bases between. From germline, CDR1 is MGHRA and CDR2 YSYEKL. CDR3 length equals 15 residues. The CDR3 protein is CASSPTWSGSYEQYF. The CDR3 DNA sequence: TGCGCCAGCAGCCCGACCTGGTCCGGGAGCTACGAGCAGTACTTC.

Worth noting for this clone: One junction end disagrees with the germline gene, perhaps due to a read error. The chain is built from TRBV5-4 and TRBJ2-7; D may be TRBD2 (6 bases). CDR3 size: 12 residues. CDR1 and CDR2 (germline): SGHNT, YYREEE (reference sequence). CDR3 in amino acids: CASSLDGSSERF. The CDR3 DNA sequence: TGTGCCAGCAGCTTGGACGGGTCTAGCGAGAGGTTC.

This clone was seen many times. The V gene is TRBV4-1, the J gene TRBJ2-6; TRBD2 matches 7 bases. The length of the CDR3 is 17 residues. Unmatched junction bases numbered 8, after V lost 6 bases and J lost 0 bases. The germline gives CDR1 MGHRA, CDR2 YSYEKL. Here the CDR3 reads CASSPGGRFSGANVLTF. CDR3 sequence (DNA): TGCGCCAGCAGTCCCGGGGGGAGGTTCTCTGGGGCCAACGTCCTGACTTTC.

Only a few counts were recorded for this clone. The chain joins TRBV9 to TRBJ2-2; the match to TRBD1 covers 9 bases. Germline loops: CDR1 SGDLS, CDR2 YYNGEE. The junction had 3 bases not matched to a gene; V was cut back by 0 bases and J by 6 bases. The CDR3 totals 15 residues. The CDR3 DNA follows: TGTGCCAGCAGCGTAGGGGGACAGGGCCCCGGGGAGCTGTTTTTT. It yields the protein CASSVGGQGPGELFF.

This clone was counted between two and nine times. This sequence joins TRBV7-9 and TRBJ1-2; 8 nucleotides line up with TRBD1. CDR3 length: 14 amino acids. The V gene end was trimmed by 5 bases and the J gene end by 4 bases; junction bases not matched to a gene: 6. The V gene's germline CDR1 is SEHNR and CDR2 FQNEAQ (reference sequence). CDR3 DNA sequence: TGTGCCAGCAGCAAAGGACAGGGAAGCTATGGCTACACCTTC. It encodes CASSKGQGSYGYTF.

This clone was seen more than once but under ten times. The CDR3 protein is CASSLEGVQPQHF. DNA for the CDR3: TGTGCCAGCAGCTTGGAGGGGGTACAGCCCCAGCATTTT. The V gene is TRBV5-6, the J gene TRBJ1-5, with D possibly being TRBD1 (6 bases). This CDR3 has 13 amino acids. Trimming stripped 0 bases from V and 7 bases from J, with 8 bases between. Germline assignment: CDR1 SGHDT and CDR2 YYEEEE.

This sequence joins TRBV5-1 and TRBJ2-1; TRBD2 aligns across 14 bases. Germline CDR1 reads SGHRS; CDR2 reads YFSETQ. Trimming took 4 bases from V and 2 from J; bases not matched to a gene: 11. This CDR3 contains 19 residues. The chain's CDR3 is CASSVGGLAGGVTYNEQFF. In nucleotides, the CDR3 is TGCGCCAGCAGCGTGGGAGGACTAGCGGGGGGTGTAACCTACAATGAGCAGTTCTTC.

Points on this clone: One end of the junction does not line up with germline, which may come from a read error. The chain combines TRBV7-6 with TRBJ2-1, with D possibly being TRBD1 (5 bases). Germline V gives CDR1 SGHVS, CDR2 FNYEAQ. The CDR3 totals 12 residues. The CDR3 is CASSLGQGGPVF. CDR3 coding DNA: TGTGCCAGCAGCTTAGGCCAGGGCGGCCCTGTCTTC.

This clone turned up a few times. This rearrangement joins TRBV5-4 to TRBJ2-7, with D tentatively TRBD2 (7 bases). Germline V gene data show CDR1 as SGHNT and CDR2 as YYREEE (reference sequence). Trimming left V 1 base short and J 5 bases short, with 19 bases between. This CDR3 region has 16 residues. The CDR3 DNA sequence: TGTGCCAGCAGCTTGTCCGCCGGGGGGCACGACGACGAGCAGTACTTC. As protein: CASSLSAGGHDDEQYF. Looking up the rest from reference TRBV5-4 and TRBJ2-7 gives the full variable domain: ETGVTQSPTHLIKTRGQQVTLRCSSQSGHNTVSWYQQALGQGPQFIFQYYREEENGRGNFPPRFSGLQFPNYSSELNVNALELDDSALYLCASSLSAGGHDDEQYFGPGTRLTVT.

V is TRBV19 and J is TRBJ2-3; D remains ambiguous. Germline CDR1 reads LNHDA; CDR2 reads SQIVND (reference sequence). V lost 2 bases, J lost 4 bases, and 4 bases lay in between. The CDR3 length is 12 residues. The CDR3: CASSIPSDTQYF. CDR3 coding DNA: TGTGCCAGTAGTATACCCTCAGATACGCAGTATTTT.

The chain links TRBV29-1 to TRBJ1-1, with 7 positions matching TRBD1. Germline V gives CDR1 SQVTM, CDR2 ANQGSEA. The CDR3 loop spans 13 amino acids. V was pared by 5 bases and J by 2 bases, with 5 bases of the junction left unmatched. CDR3 amino acids: CSVKRGLNTEAFF. As DNA, the CDR3 is TGCAGCGTTAAGAGGGGGCTAAACACTGAAGCTTTCTTT.

This sequence joins TRBV6-5 and TRBJ1-1, with a tentative D call TRBD1 (5 bases). Germline assignment: CDR1 MNHEY and CDR2 SVGAGI. V dropped 5 bases and J dropped 4 bases, with 14 bases sitting between them. The CDR3 runs 14 residues. CDR3 DNA sequence: TGTGCCAGCAGTGCGGTAGGGGTGGGCACTGAAGCTTTCTTT. Its translation: CASSAVGVGTEAFF.

This chain uses TRBV11-2 with TRBJ2-1; the D gene is possibly TRBD1 (5 bases). The V end was cut by 5 bases, the J end by 1 base, with 6 bases between. The length of the CDR3 is 13 residues. Per the germline V gene, CDR1 is SGHAT and CDR2 is FQNNGV. CDR3 DNA sequence: TGTGCCAGCAGCGCAGGGTCCTACAATGAGCAGTTCTTC. Translated, it gives CASSAGSYNEQFF.

The chain has TRBV5-1 and TRBJ2-7; D is perhaps TRBD2 (5 bases). The CDR3 runs to 12 residues. Trimming left V 2 bases short and J 6 bases short, with 9 bases between. The germline gives CDR1 SGHRS, CDR2 YFSETQ. CDR3 amino acids: CASSLDRGEQYF. In nucleotides, the CDR3 is TGCGCCAGCAGCTTAGATCGGGGCGAGCAGTACTTC. The full variable domain, with the rest looked up from reference TRBV5-1 and TRBJ2-7, is KAGVTQTPRYLIKTRGQQVTLSCSPISGHRSVSWYQQTPGQGLQFLFEYFSETQRNKGNFPGRFSGRQFSNSRSEMNVSTLELGDSALYLCASSLDRGEQYFGPGTRLTVT.

This clone was detected a few times. For the CDR3, the DNA is TGTGCCTGGTCCAAGACAGGTTCCCAGCCCCAGCATTTT. It encodes CAWSKTGSQPQHF. The chain uses TRBV30 and TRBJ1-5, with a weak D call TRBD1 (6 bases). V lost 5 bases, J lost 7 bases, and 15 bases lay in between. The CDR3 consists of 13 residues. Per the germline V gene, CDR1 is GTSNPN and CDR2 is SVGIG (reference sequence). Combining the CDR3 with reference TRBV30 and TRBJ1-5 gives the whole variable domain SQTIHQWPATLVQPVGSPLSLECTVEGTSNPNLYWYRQAAGRGLQLLFYSVGIGQISSEVPQNLSASRPQDRQFILSSKKLLLSDSGFYLCAWSKTGSQPQHFGDGTRLSIL.

The chain is built from TRBV7-3 and TRBJ2-7; TRBD1 agrees at 9 bases. The V gene's germline CDR1 is SGHTA and CDR2 FQGTGA. The V segment lost 5 bases and the J segment 4 bases; nucleotides outside the gene matches: 12. The CDR3 runs 16 residues. CDR3 protein: CASSKDPGTGLYEQYF. Written as DNA, the CDR3 is TGTGCCAGCAGCAAGGACCCCGGGACAGGGTTATACGAGCAGTACTTC.

The chain uses TRBV6-5 and TRBJ2-7, with 7 positions matching TRBD1. The germline V gene has CDR1 MNHEY and CDR2 SVGAGI. Losses at the gene ends were 5 bases for V and 5 bases for J; bases not matched to a gene: 3. There are 12 residues in the CDR3. The CDR3 region is CASSVGTDEQYF. The CDR3 coding sequence is TGTGCCAGCAGTGTCGGGACAGACGAGCAGTACTTC.

The sample holds a few counts of this clone. V gene TRBV6-1 combines with J gene TRBJ2-3; tentatively, D is TRBD1 (5 bases). This CDR3 contains 12 residues. V was clipped by 4 bases and J by 8 bases, with 10 bases between them. The germline V gene has CDR1 MNHNS and CDR2 SASEGT. CDR3 sequence reads: CASSAGLGTQYF. Here the CDR3 DNA reads TGTGCCAGCAGTGCAGGGTTAGGTACGCAGTATTTT.

V gene TRBV7-9 combines with J gene TRBJ2-5; TRBD1 agrees at 8 bases. From germline, CDR1 is SEHNR and CDR2 FQNEAQ (reference sequence). The CDR3 length is 15 residues. Unmatched junction bases numbered 9, after V lost 5 bases and J lost 4 bases. Written as DNA, the CDR3 is TGTGCCAGCAGCCATAGTCAGGGGGCAAGAGAGACCCAGTACTTC. Translated, it gives CASSHSQGARETQYF.

This rearrangement joins TRBV7-9 to TRBJ2-7; 10 bases match TRBD2. V gave up 1 base and J gave up 7 bases; unmatched junction bases: 7. The germline V gene encodes CDR1 SEHNR and CDR2 FQNEAQ (reference sequence). The CDR3 contains 15 residues. This CDR3 is CASSLEGLAGEEQYF. Written as DNA, the CDR3 is TGTGCCAGCAGCTTAGAAGGGCTAGCGGGAGAGGAGCAGTACTTC.

V and J are TRBV5-4 and TRBJ1-1, with 7 bases that match TRBD1. Germline V gives CDR1 SGHNT, CDR2 YYREEE (reference sequence). Germline trimming cut 0 bases from V and 5 bases from J; bases unmatched to any gene: 4. The CDR3 covers 14 residues. CDR3 in amino acids: CASSLVGTVTEAFF. DNA for the CDR3: TGTGCCAGCAGCTTGGTTGGGACAGTAACTGAAGCTTTCTTT.

This chain joins TRBV2 and TRBJ2-7; 8 bases are a match to TRBD1. V gave up 6 bases and J gave up 7 bases; unmatched junction bases: 11. The CDR3 has 14 amino acids. The germline V gene has CDR1 SNHLY and CDR2 FYNNEI. CDR3 sequence (DNA): TGTGCCAGCAGAGCCCCCGGGACAGGTGGGGAGCAGTACTTC. The encoded protein is CASRAPGTGGEQYF.

The table lists this clone with a few counts. The J gene is TRBJ2-7, the V gene TRBV30, with 7 nucleotides matching TRBD2. Per germline, CDR1 GTSNPN and CDR2 SVGIG (reference sequence). V was pared by 3 bases and J by 5 bases, with 10 bases of the junction left unmatched. The CDR3 length is 14 residues. The CDR3 DNA follows: TGTGCCTGGAGCCGAGCGGGGCGATACCACGAGCAGTACTTC. Translation gives CAWSRAGRYHEQYF.

This clone was counted a few times. V gene TRBV6-6 combines with J gene TRBJ2-5; the match to TRBD1 covers 8 bases. The V gene end was trimmed by 6 bases and the J gene end by 9 bases; junction bases not matched to a gene: 6. Germline assignment: CDR1 MNHNY and CDR2 SVGAGI (reference sequence). This CDR3 comprises 12 residues. The CDR3 loop reads CASRDRASAQYF. In DNA form, the CDR3 reads TGTGCCAGCAGGGACAGGGCCTCGGCCCAGTACTTC.

This chain links TRBV18 with TRBJ1-6; D is perhaps TRBD1 (6 bases). This CDR3 region has 15 residues. V lost 4 bases and J 5 bases, leaving 12 bases between the germline ends. Germline V gene lookup returns CDR1 KGHSH and CDR2 LQKENI. This CDR3 reads CASSQQGPNNSPLHF. The CDR3 DNA reads TGTGCCAGCTCACAACAGGGACCGAATAATTCACCCCTCCACTTT.

This chain joins TRBV27 and TRBJ2-3, with TRBD2 matching 8 bases. CDR3 length: 15 amino acids. From germline, CDR1 is MNHEY and CDR2 SMNVEV (reference sequence). V shed 4 bases, J shed 4 bases, and the junction held 7 bases outside the gene matches. CDR3 loop: CASSSAGVQSDTQYF. CDR3 nucleotides: TGTGCCAGCAGTTCAGCGGGAGTGCAATCAGATACGCAGTATTTT.

This clone was observed many times. The chain joins TRBV30 to TRBJ2-7; D gene unclear. Germline CDR1 reads GTSNPN; CDR2 reads SVGIG (reference sequence). The CDR3 has 12 amino acids. With 5 bases removed from V and 0 bases from J, the gap between germline ends came to 8 bases. The CDR3 sequence is CAWEATSYEQYF. In DNA, the CDR3 is TGTGCCTGGGAAGCGACCTCCTACGAGCAGTACTTC.

The V gene is TRBV5-1, the J gene TRBJ1-2, with D unresolved. The CDR3 is 16 amino acids. From germline, CDR1 is SGHRS and CDR2 YFSETQ. V was shortened by 2 bases and J by 2 bases, with 16 bases between the two germline ends. The CDR3 sequence is CASSLDPTNENYGYTF. The CDR3 DNA reads as TGCGCCAGCAGCTTAGATCCAACCAATGAGAACTATGGCTACACCTTC.